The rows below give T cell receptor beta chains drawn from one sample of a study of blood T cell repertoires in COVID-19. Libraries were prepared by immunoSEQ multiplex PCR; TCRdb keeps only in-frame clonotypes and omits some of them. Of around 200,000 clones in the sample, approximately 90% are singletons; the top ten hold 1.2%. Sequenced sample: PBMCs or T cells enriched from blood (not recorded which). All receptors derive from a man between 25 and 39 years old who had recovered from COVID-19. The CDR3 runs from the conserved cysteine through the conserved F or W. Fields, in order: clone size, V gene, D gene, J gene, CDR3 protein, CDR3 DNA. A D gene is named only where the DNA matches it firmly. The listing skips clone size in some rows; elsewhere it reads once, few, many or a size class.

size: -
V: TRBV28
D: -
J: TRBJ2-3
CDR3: CASRQLMIYTDTQYF
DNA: TGTGCCAGCAGGCAACTTATGATATACACAGATACGCAGTATTTT

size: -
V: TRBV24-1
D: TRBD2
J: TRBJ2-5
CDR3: CATSDFALGRTYQETQYF
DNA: TGTGCCACCAGTGATTTCGCCCTCGGGAGGACGTACCAAGAGACCCAGTACTTC

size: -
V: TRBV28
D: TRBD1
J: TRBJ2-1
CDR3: CASSLGDRGVNEQFF
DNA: TGTGCCAGCAGTTTGGGCGACAGGGGGGTCAATGAGCAGTTCTTC

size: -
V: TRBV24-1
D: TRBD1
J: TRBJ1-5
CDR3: CATSMTGIGPQHF
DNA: TGTGCCACCAGTATGACAGGGATTGGGCCCCAGCATTTT

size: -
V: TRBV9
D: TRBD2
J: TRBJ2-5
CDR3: CASNLGGGAQETQYF
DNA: TGTGCCAGCAACTTGGGCGGGGGGGCCCAAGAGACCCAGTACTTC

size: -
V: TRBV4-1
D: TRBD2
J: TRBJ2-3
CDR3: CASSQEGLADTDTQYF
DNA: TGCGCCAGCAGCCAAGAAGGACTAGCGGACACAGATACGCAGTATTTT

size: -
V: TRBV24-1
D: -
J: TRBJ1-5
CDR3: CATSPPGGEGNQPQHF
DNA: TGTGCCACCAGTCCCCCAGGAGGGGAGGGCAATCAGCCCCAGCATTTT

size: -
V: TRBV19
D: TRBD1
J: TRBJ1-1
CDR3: CASSTSGTANTEAFF
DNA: TGTGCCAGTAGTACGTCCGGGACAGCGAACACTGAAGCTTTCTTT

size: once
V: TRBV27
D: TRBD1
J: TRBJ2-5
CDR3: CASSRTGLETQYF
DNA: TGTGCCAGCAGTAGGACAGGGCTTGAGACCCAGTACTTC

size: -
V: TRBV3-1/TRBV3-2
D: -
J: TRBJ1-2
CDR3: CASSQGPGMAVGYTF
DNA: TGTGCCAGCAGCCAAGGTCCGGGGATGGCGGTCGGCTACACCTTC

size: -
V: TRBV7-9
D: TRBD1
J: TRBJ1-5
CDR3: CASSLGQGDQPQHF
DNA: TGTGCCAGCAGCTTAGGACAGGGCGATCAGCCCCAGCATTTT

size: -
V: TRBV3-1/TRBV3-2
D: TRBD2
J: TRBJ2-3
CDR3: CASSQGTSGRFPDTQYF
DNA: TGTGCCAGCAGCCAAGGGACTAGCGGGAGGTTCCCAGATACGCAGTATTTT

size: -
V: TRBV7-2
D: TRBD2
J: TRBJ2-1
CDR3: CASSSGGSYNEQFF
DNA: TGTGCCAGCAGCTCGGGGGGTTCCTACAATGAGCAGTTCTTC

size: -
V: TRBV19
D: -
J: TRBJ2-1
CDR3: CASSIPDYSYNEQFF
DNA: TGTGCCAGTAGTATACCGGACTACTCCTACAATGAGCAGTTCTTC

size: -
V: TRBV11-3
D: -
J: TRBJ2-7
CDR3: CASSLSFQEPYEQYF
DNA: TGTGCCAGCAGCTTGAGTTTTCAGGAACCCTACGAGCAGTACTTC

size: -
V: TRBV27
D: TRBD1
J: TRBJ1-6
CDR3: CASSSLGTGFSPLHF
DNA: TGTGCCAGCAGTAGCCTAGGGACAGGCTTCTCACCCCTCCACTTT

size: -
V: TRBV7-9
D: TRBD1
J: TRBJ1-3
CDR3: CASSYRDRENYSGNTIYF
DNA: TGTGCCAGCAGCTACCGGGACAGGGAGAATTACTCTGGAAACACCATATATTTT

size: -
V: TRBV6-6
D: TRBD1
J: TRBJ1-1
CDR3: CASRYIRDRERAFF
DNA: TGTGCCAGCAGGTACATTCGTGACAGGGAACGAGCTTTCTTT

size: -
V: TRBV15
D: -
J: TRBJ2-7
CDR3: CATSTTESAYEQYF
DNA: TGTGCCACCAGCACAACAGAATCAGCCTACGAGCAGTACTTC

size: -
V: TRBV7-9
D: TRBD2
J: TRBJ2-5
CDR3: CASSLAGLAQETQYF
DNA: TGTGCCAGCAGCTTAGCGGGACTAGCTCAAGAGACCCAGTACTTC

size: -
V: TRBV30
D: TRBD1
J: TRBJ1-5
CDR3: CAWSVRGQGRNQPQHF
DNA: TGTGCCTGGAGTGTTAGGGGACAGGGACGCAATCAGCCCCAGCATTTT

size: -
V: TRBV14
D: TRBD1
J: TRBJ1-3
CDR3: CASSPRDRDAVSGNTIYF
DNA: TGTGCCAGCAGCCCTCGGGACAGGGACGCCGTCTCTGGAAACACCATATATTTT

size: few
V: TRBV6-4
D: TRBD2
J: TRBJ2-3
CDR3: CASSDSLAGVDTQYF
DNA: TGTGCCAGCAGTGACTCCCTAGCGGGAGTTGACACGCAGTATTTT

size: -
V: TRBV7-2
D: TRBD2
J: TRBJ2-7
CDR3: CASSGIAGGPVTYEQYF
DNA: TGTGCCAGCAGTGGTATAGCGGGAGGGCCGGTCACCTACGAGCAGTACTTC

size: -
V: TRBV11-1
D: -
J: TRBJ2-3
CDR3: CASSLAVGLATDTQYF
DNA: TGTGCCAGCAGCTTAGCCGTTGGGCTAGCCACAGATACGCAGTATTTT

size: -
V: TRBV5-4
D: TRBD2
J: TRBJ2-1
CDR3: CASSKLAGDTRDEQFF
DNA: TGTGCCAGCAGCAAGCTAGCGGGAGACACAAGGGATGAGCAGTTCTTC

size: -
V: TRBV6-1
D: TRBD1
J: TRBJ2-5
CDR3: CASSGFLQGARETQYF
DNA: TGTGCCAGCAGTGGGTTTCTGCAGGGGGCTCGAGAGACCCAGTACTTC

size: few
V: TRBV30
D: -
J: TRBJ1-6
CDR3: CAWSLGDSPLHF
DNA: TGTGCCTGGAGTCTCGGGGATTCACCCCTCCACTTT

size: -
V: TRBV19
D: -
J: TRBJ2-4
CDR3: CASSIKGTGNIQYF
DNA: TGTGCCAGTAGTATAAAGGGGACTGGAAACATTCAGTACTTC

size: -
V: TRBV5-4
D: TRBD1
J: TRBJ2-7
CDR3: CASSLGTGVYDSYEQYF
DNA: TGTGCCAGCAGCTTAGGGACAGGGGTCTATGATTCCTACGAGCAGTACTTC

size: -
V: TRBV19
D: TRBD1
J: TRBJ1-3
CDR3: CASSWQGDSGNTIYF
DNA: TGTGCCAGTAGTTGGCAGGGGGACTCTGGAAACACCATATATTTT

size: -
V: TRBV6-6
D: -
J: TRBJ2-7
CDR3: CASSPQPGRRNSYEQYF
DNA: TGTGCCAGCAGTCCCCAACCTGGGAGACGAAACTCCTACGAGCAGTACTTC

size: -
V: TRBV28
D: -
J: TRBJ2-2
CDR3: CASSFPGAGELFF
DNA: TGTGCCAGCAGTTTTCCGGGGGCCGGGGAGCTGTTTTTT

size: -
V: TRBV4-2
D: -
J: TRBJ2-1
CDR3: CASSQGGMGGVDEQFF
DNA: TGTGCCAGCAGCCAAGGAGGGATGGGAGGTGTAGATGAGCAGTTCTTC

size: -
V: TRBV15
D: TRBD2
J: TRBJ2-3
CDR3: CATSRDRASGSSDTQYF
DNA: TGTGCCACCAGCAGAGATCGAGCTAGCGGGAGCTCAGATACGCAGTATTTT

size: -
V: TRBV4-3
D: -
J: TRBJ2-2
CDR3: CASSQTVTGELFF
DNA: TGCGCCAGCAGCCAAACAGTGACCGGGGAGCTGTTTTTT

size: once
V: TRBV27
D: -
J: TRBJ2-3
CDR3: CASSRSATSTDTQYF
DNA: TGTGCCAGCAGTCGGTCTGCAACTAGCACAGATACGCAGTATTTT

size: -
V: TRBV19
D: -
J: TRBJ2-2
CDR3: CASSIDLHQGTGELFF
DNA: TGTGCCAGTAGTATAGACCTGCACCAGGGAACCGGGGAGCTGTTTTTT

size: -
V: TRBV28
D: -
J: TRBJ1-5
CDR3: CASSPSSGYSNQPQHF
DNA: TGTGCCAGCAGTCCCTCCTCAGGTTATAGCAATCAGCCCCAGCATTTT

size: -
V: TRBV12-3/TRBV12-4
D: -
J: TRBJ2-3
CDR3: CASSLFGDTQYF
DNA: TGTGCCAGCAGTTTATTCGGAGATACGCAGTATTTT

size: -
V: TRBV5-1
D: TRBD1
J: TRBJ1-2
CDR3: CASRSGRDRGFPYGYTF
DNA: TGCGCCAGCAGGTCTGGCCGGGACAGGGGGTTTCCTTATGGCTACACCTTC

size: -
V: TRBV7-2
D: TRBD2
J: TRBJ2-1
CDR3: CASSLGLVSEQFF
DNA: TGTGCCAGCAGCTTGGGACTAGTGTCTGAGCAGTTCTTC

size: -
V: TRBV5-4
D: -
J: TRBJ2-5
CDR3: CASSSLQAGQETQYF
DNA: TGTGCCAGCAGCTCGCTCCAAGCGGGTCAAGAGACCCAGTACTTC

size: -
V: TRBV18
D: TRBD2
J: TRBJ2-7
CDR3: CASSPWTSGSYEQYF
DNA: TGTGCCAGCTCACCATGGACTAGCGGGAGCTACGAGCAGTACTTC

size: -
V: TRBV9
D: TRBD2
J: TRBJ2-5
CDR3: CASSVGSPTSGVETQYF
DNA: TGTGCCAGCAGCGTGGGGTCACCGACTAGCGGGGTAGAGACCCAGTACTTC

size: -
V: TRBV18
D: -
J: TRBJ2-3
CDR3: CASSPGQLSTDTQYF
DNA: TGTGCCAGCTCACCGGGCCAGTTAAGCACAGATACGCAGTATTTT

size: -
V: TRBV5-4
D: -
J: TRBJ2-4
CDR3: CASSTWGGGNIQYF
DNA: TGTGCCAGCAGCACTTGGGGCGGAGGGAACATTCAGTACTTC

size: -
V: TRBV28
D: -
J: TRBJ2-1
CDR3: CASSFYAGTDLYNEQFF
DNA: TGTGCCAGCAGTTTTTACGCCGGGACTGACCTTTACAATGAGCAGTTCTTC

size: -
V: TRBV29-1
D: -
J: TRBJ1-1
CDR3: CSGTSRGQNTEAFF
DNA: TGCAGCGGGACAAGCAGGGGACAGAACACTGAAGCTTTCTTT

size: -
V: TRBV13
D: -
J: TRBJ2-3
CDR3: CASSLGSDTQYF
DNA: TGTGCCAGCAGCTTAGGCTCCGATACGCAGTATTTT

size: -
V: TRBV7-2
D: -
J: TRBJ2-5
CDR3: CASSLALTSSETQYF
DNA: TGTGCCAGCAGCTTAGCGCTCACTAGCTCAGAGACCCAGTACTTC

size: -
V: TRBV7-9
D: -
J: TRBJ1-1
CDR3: CASSFSGTEAFF
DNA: TGTGCCAGCAGCTTCAGTGGCACTGAAGCTTTCTTT

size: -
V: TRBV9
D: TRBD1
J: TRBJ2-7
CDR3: CASSAGTGTYEQYF
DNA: TGTGCCAGCAGCGCCGGGACAGGTACCTACGAGCAGTACTTC